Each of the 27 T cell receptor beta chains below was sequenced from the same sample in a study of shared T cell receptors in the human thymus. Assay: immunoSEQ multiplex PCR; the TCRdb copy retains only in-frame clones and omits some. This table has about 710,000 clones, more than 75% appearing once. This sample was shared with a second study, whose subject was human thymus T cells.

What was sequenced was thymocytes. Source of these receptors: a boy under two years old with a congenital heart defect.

The CDR3: CASSEFPGTLGTYEQYF. As DNA, the CDR3 is TGCGCCAGCAGTGAGTTCCCCGGGACACTGGGAACCTACGAGCAGTACTTC. The rearrangement uses TRBV10-1 and TRBJ2-7; tentatively, D is TRBD1 (6 bases). This CDR3 has 17 amino acids. Trimming removed 1 base from V and 2 bases from J, with 18 bases in between. Germline CDR1 is WNHNN and CDR2 is SYGVQD (reference sequence).

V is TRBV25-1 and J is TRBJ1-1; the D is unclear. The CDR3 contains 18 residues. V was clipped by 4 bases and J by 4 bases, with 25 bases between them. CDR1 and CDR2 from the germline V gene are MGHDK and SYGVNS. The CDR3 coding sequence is TGTGCCAGCAGTGGATCTTGGAGTGGTCAAGGAAGAGGCACTGAAGCTTTCTTT. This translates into CASSGSWSGQGRGTEAFF. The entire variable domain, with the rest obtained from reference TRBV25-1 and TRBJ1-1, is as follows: EADIYQTPRYLVIGTGKKITLECSQTMGHDKMYWYQQDPGMELHLIHYSYGVNSTEKGDLSSESTVSRIRTEHFPLTLESARPSHTSQYLCASSGSWSGQGRGTEAFFGQGTRLTVV.

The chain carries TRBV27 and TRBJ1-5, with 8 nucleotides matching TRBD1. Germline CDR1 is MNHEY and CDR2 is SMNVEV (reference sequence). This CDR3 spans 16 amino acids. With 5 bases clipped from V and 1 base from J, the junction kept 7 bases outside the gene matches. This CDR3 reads CASSTQGARSNQPQHF. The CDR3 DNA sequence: TGTGCCAGCAGTACCCAGGGGGCGAGGAGCAATCAGCCCCAGCATTTT.

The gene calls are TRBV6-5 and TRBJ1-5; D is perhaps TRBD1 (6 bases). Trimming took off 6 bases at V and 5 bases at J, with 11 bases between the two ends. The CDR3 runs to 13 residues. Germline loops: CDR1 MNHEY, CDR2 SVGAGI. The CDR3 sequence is CASRMSGDQPQHF. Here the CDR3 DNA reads TGTGCCAGCAGAATGTCAGGGGATCAGCCCCAGCATTTT.

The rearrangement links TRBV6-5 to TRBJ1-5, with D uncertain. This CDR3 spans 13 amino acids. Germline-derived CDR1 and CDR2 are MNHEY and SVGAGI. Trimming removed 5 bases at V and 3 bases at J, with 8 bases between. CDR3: CASSGANNQPQHF. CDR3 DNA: TGTGCCAGCAGTGGAGCAAACAATCAGCCCCAGCATTTT.

The CDR3 sequence: CASSIPRGAGNTIYF. DNA of the CDR3: TGTGCCAGTAGTATACCCAGGGGTGCTGGAAACACCATATATTTT. This chain uses TRBV19 with TRBJ1-3; a weak D match, TRBD1 (6 bases). V was pared by 2 bases and J by 2 bases, with 10 bases between. Germline CDR1 and CDR2: LNHDA and SQIVND (reference sequence). This CDR3 spans 15 amino acids.

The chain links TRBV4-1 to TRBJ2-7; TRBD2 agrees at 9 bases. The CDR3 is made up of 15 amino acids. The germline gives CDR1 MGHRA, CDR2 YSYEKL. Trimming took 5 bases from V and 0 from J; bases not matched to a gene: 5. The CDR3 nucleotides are TGCGCCAGCAGCGAATCTAGCGGGAACTCCTACGAGCAGTACTTC. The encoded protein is CASSESSGNSYEQYF.

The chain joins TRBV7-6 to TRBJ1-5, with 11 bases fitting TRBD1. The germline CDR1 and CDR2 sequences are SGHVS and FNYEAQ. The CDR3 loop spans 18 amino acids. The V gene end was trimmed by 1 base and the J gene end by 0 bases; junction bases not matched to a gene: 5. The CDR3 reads CASSLGDRGEYSNQPQHF. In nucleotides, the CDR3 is TGTGCCAGCAGCTTAGGGGACAGGGGGGAGTATAGCAATCAGCCCCAGCATTTT.

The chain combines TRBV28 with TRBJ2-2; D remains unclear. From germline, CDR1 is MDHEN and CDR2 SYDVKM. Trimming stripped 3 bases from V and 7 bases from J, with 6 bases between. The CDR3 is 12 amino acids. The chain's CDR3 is CASSFFVGELFF. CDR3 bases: TGTGCCAGCAGTTTCTTCGTCGGGGAGCTGTTTTTT.

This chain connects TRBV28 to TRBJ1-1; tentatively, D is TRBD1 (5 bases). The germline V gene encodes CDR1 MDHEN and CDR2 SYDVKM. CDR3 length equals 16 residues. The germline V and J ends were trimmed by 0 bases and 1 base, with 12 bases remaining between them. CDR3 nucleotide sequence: TGTGCCAGCAGTTTATGCCTCCAGGGTAAGAACACTGAAGCTTTCTTT. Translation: CASSLCLQGKNTEAFF.

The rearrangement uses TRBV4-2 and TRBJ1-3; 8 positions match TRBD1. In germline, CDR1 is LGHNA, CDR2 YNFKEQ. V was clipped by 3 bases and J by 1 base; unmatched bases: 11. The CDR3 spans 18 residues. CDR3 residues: CASSHGTGRTPSGNTIYF. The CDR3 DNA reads TGTGCCAGCAGCCATGGGACAGGACGGACGCCTTCTGGAAACACCATATATTTT.

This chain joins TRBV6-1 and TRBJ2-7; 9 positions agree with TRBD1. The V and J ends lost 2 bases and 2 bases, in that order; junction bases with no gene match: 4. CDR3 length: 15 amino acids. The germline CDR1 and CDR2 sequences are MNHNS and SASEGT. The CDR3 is CASSERRQGAYEQYF. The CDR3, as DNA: TGTGCCAGCAGTGAAAGGCGACAGGGGGCCTACGAGCAGTACTTC.

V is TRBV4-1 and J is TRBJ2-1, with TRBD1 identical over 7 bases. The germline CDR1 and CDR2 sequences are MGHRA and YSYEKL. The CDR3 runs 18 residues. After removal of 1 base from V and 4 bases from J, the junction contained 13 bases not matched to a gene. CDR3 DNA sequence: TGCGCCAGCAGCCAAGTGAAGATCCGGGACAGCCAATACAATGAGCAGTTCTTC. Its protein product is CASSQVKIRDSQYNEQFF.

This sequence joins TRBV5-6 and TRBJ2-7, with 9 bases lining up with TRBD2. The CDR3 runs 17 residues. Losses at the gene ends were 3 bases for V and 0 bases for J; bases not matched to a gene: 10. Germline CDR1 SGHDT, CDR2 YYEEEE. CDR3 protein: CASSSARAGGSSYEQYF. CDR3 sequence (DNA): TGTGCCAGCAGCTCCGCCAGGGCGGGGGGGAGCTCCTACGAGCAGTACTTC.

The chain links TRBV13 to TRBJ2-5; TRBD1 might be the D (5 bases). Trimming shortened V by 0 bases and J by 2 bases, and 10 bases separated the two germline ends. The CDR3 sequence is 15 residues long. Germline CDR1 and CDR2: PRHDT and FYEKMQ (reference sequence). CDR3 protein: CASSLGLRQQETQYF. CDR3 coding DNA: TGTGCCAGCAGCTTAGGCCTTCGACAGCAAGAGACCCAGTACTTC. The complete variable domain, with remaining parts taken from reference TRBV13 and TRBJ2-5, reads AAGVIQSPRHLIKEKRETATLKCYPIPRHDTVYWYQQGPGQDPQFLISFYEKMQSDKGSIPDRFSAQQFSDYHSELNMSSLELGDSALYFCASSLGLRQQETQYFGPGTRLLVL.

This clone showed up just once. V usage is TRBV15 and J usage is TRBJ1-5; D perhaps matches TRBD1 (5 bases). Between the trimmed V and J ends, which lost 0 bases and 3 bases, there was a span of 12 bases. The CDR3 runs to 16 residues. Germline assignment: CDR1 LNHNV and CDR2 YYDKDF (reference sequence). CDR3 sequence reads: CATSRDWDSDNQPQHF. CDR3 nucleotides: TGTGCCACCAGCAGAGACTGGGACTCAGACAATCAGCCCCAGCATTTT.

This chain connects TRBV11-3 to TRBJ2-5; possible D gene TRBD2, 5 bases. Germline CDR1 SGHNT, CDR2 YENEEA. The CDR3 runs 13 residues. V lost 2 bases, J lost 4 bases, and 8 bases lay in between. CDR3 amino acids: CASSLLRGETQYF. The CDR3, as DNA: TGTGCCAGCAGCTTATTACGGGGAGAGACCCAGTACTTC.

CDR3 sequence reads: CSVERQDADTQYF. In DNA form, the CDR3 reads TGCAGCGTGGAGAGACAGGACGCAGATACGCAGTATTTT. The V and J genes are TRBV29-1 and TRBJ2-3; TRBD1 might be the D (6 bases). The CDR3 covers 13 residues. Trimming left V 6 bases short and J 4 bases short, with 14 bases between. Germline CDR1 is SQVTM and CDR2 is ANQGSEA.

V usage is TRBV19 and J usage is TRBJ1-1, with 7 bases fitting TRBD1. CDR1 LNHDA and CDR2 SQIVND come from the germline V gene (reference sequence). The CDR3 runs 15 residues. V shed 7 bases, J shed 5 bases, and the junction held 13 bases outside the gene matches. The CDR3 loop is CASIPDREPPTEAFF. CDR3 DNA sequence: TGTGCCAGTATCCCCGACAGGGAACCTCCGACTGAAGCTTTCTTT.

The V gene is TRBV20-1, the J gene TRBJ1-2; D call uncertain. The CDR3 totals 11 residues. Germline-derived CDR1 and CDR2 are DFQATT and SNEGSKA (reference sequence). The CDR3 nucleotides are TGCAGGCTGGAGAAGATCTATGGCTACACCTTC. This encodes CRLEKIYGYTF.

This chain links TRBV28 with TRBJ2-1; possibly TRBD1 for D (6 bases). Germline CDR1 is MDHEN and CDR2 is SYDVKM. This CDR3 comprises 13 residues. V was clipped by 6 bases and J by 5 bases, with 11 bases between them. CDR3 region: CASRKAGDNEQFF. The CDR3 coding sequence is TGTGCCAGCAGAAAGGCAGGGGACAATGAGCAGTTCTTC.

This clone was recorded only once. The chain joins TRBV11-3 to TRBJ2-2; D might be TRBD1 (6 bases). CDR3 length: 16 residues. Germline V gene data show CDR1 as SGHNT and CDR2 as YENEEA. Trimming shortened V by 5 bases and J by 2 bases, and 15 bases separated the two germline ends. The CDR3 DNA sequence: TGTGCCAGCAGCCTAATGACAGGAACAAACACCGGGGAGCTGTTTTTT. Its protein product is CASSLMTGTNTGELFF.

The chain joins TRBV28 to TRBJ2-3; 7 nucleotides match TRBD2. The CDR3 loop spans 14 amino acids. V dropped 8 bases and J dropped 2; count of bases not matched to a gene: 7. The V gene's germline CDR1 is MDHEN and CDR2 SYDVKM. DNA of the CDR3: TGTGCCAGCGACGGCGGGGGACCCACAGATACGCAGTATTTT. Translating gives CASDGGGPTDTQYF.

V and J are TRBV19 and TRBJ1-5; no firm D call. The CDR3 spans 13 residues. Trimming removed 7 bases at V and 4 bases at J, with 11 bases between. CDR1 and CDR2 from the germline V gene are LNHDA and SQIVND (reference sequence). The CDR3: CASNPAANQPQHF. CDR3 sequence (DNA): TGTGCCAGTAACCCGGCAGCGAATCAGCCCCAGCATTTT.

CDR3: CASSLGYSGGNQPQHF. CDR3 bases: TGTGCCAGCAGCTTAGGGTATTCAGGGGGAAATCAGCCCCAGCATTTT. The V call is TRBV7-8, the J call TRBJ1-5; TRBD1 agrees at 7 bases. The CDR3 extends over 16 amino acids. The V segment lost 1 base and the J segment 4 bases; nucleotides outside the gene matches: 7. The germline V gene encodes CDR1 SGHVS and CDR2 FQNEAQ.

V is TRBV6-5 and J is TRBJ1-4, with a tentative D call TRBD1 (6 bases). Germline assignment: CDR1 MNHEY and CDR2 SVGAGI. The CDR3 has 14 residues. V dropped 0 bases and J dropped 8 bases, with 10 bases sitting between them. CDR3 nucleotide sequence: TGTGCCAGCAGTTACTCGGGTCAGGGGGAAAAACTGTTTTTT. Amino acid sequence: CASSYSGQGEKLFF.

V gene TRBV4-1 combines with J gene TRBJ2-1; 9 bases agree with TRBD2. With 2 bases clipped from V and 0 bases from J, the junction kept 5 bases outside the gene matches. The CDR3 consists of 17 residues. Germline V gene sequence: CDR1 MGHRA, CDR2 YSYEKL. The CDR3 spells CASSQRGGASSYNEQFF. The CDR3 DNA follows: TGCGCCAGCAGCCAACGCGGGGGGGCCAGCTCCTACAATGAGCAGTTCTTC.